The 14 T cell receptor beta chains given below trace back to one sample, sequenced in a study of human T cells and chemical hapten exposure. Time point here: pre-sensitization, week 0. Treatment given: therapeutic diphenylcyclopropenone sensitization with weekly scalp DPC. From the RACE reads, TCRdb called clonotypes with MiXCR, one entry per CDR3 protein. The sample includes more than 250,000 distinct CDR3 sequences, 7.7% of them seen just once. This material consisted of whole blood, taken in connection with sensitization to the hapten diphenylcyclopropenone (DPC). All receptors derive from a man younger than 35 with alopecia areata. Some clones in this sample may be carry-over from other donors' samples.

The rearrangement joins TRBV11-3 to TRBJ2-4; D may be TRBD2 (5 bases). The CDR3 consists of 11 residues. V lost 5 bases and J lost 8, with 7 bases in between. The germline gives CDR1 SGHNT, CDR2 YENEEA. CDR3 amino acids: CASSHGDIQYF. In DNA, the CDR3 is TGTGCCAGCAGCCACGGGGACATTCAGTACTTC.

The chain combines TRBV4-1 with TRBJ1-5; TRBD1 might be the D (5 bases). This CDR3 is 16 amino acids long. CDR1 MGHRA and CDR2 YSYEKL come from the germline V gene. Trimming pared 4 bases from V and 5 bases from J, leaving 18 bases between. The CDR3 reads CASSREAGGLDQPQHF. The CDR3 bases are TGCGCCAGCAGCCGAGAAGCGGGGGGTCTGGATCAGCCCCAGCATTTT.

Ten or more counts support this clonotype. The gene calls are TRBV4-1 and TRBJ2-1; 9 bases line up with TRBD2. Germline trimming cut 2 bases from V and 1 base from J; bases unmatched to any gene: 6. The CDR3 has 17 residues. Germline CDR1 MGHRA, CDR2 YSYEKL. In DNA form, the CDR3 reads TGCGCCAGCAGCCAACCAATAGCGGGGGCGTCCTACAATGAGCAGTTCTTC. It encodes CASSQPIAGASYNEQFF.

This clonotype was seen a handful of times. The chain combines TRBV7-9 with TRBJ1-1; D ambiguous. This CDR3 comprises 14 residues. Germline V gene sequence: CDR1 SEHNR, CDR2 FQNEAQ (reference sequence). The V end was cut by 5 bases, the J end by 2 bases, with 12 bases between. Here the CDR3 DNA reads TGTGCCAGCAGCGCACCCCCAATCAACACTGAAGCTTTCTTT. Translated: CASSAPPINTEAFF.

The CDR3 protein is CAISEGGDPKSTDTQYF. The DNA for the CDR3 is TGTGCCATCAGTGAGGGCGGGGACCCGAAAAGCACAGATACGCAGTATTTT. The chain joins TRBV10-3 to TRBJ2-3, with a tentative D call TRBD2 (6 bases). The V and J ends lost 2 bases and 0 bases respectively, with 15 bases between them. CDR3 length: 17 residues. CDR1 and CDR2 from the germline V gene are ENHRY and SYGVKD.

This clonotype was seen a handful of times. V and J are TRBV29-1 and TRBJ2-2; 9 nucleotides align to TRBD1. Germline V gives CDR1 SQVTM, CDR2 ANQGSEA. V shed 6 bases, J shed 2 bases, and the junction held 4 bases outside the gene matches. The CDR3 has 14 amino acids. CDR3 bases: TGCAGCGTGGAGACAGGGGGAAACACCGGGGAGCTGTTTTTT. Translating it yields CSVETGGNTGELFF.

The rearrangement links TRBV3-1 to TRBJ2-2; weak D call: TRBD1 (6 bases). The V and J ends lost 1 base and 6 bases respectively, with 21 bases between them. The CDR3 covers 18 residues. CDR1 and CDR2 from the germline V gene are LGHDT and YNNKEL (reference sequence). CDR3 residues: CASSQVPRGFGNAGELFF. Here the CDR3 DNA reads TGTGCCAGCAGCCAAGTGCCCAGGGGATTCGGTAACGCCGGGGAGCTGTTTTTT. The full variable domain, its missing parts supplied by reference TRBV3-1 and TRBJ2-2, is DTAVSQTPKYLVTQMGNDKSIKCEQNLGHDTMYWYKQDSKKFLKIMFSYNNKELIINETVPNRFSPKSPDKAHLNLHINSLELGDSAVYFCASSQVPRGFGNAGELFFGEGSRLTVL.

There are a few counts of this clonotype. The genes are TRBV24-1 and TRBJ1-4; D perhaps matches TRBD1 (6 bases). The V end was cut by 7 bases, the J end by 7 bases, with 18 bases between. The CDR3 is made up of 15 amino acids. Germline CDR1 reads KGHDR; CDR2 reads SFDVKD. CDR3 nucleotides: TGTGCCACCAGCCCTGGCAGGGGTGGAAGTGAAAAACTGTTTTTT. This gives the protein CATSPGRGGSEKLFF.

This clonotype came up many times. The V gene is TRBV20-1, the J gene TRBJ2-1; TRBD2 matches at 9 bases. V dropped 5 bases and J dropped 8; count of bases not matched to a gene: 13. This CDR3 region has 15 residues. In germline, CDR1 is DFQATT, CDR2 SNEGSKA (reference sequence). CDR3 coding DNA: TGCAGTGCTTCACCCCGAGGCGGGGGGGCGGATGAGCAGTTCTTC. Its translation is CSASPRGGGADEQFF.

This chain uses TRBV13 with TRBJ1-1, with 10 bases matching TRBD1. CDR3 length: 18 amino acids. Germline V CDR1 and CDR2: PRHDT, FYEKMQ (reference sequence). V was pared by 5 bases and J by 0 bases, with 12 bases of the junction left unmatched. As DNA, the CDR3 is TGTGCCAGCAGCCCCCGACAGGGGGCAGTCAGTATGAACACTGAAGCTTTCTTT. It is translated as CASSPRQGAVSMNTEAFF.

The table lists this clonotype with a few counts. This chain uses TRBV9 with TRBJ1-5; D possibly corresponds to TRBD1 (5 bases). The CDR3 covers 14 residues. V was clipped by 4 bases and J by 4 bases, with 12 bases between them. In germline, CDR1 is SGDLS, CDR2 YYNGEE. The CDR3 DNA is TGTGCCAGCAGCTCGGGACCCGAAAATCAGCCCCAGCATTTT. It specifies CASSSGPENQPQHF.

V is TRBV29-1 and J is TRBJ2-1; 12 positions match TRBD2. The V and J ends lost 1 base and 9 bases, in that order; junction bases with no gene match: 10. The CDR3 consists of 16 residues. Germline values: CDR1 SQVTM, CDR2 ANQGSEA. CDR3 bases: TGCAGCGTTGAAGGGACTAGCGGGGCTAGATGGGGTGAGCAGTTCTTC. Residues: CSVEGTSGARWGEQFF.

This clonotype occurred a few times. The chain employs TRBV20-1 and TRBJ1-5; D gene ambiguous. This CDR3 has 14 residues. V lost 0 bases and J lost 9, with 15 bases in between. Germline V gene sequence: CDR1 DFQATT, CDR2 SNEGSKA (reference sequence). The CDR3 DNA reads TGCAGTGCTAGAGAGCGTCCCGTGATAGGGCCCCAGCATTTT. Translation: CSARERPVIGPQHF.

The sample holds many counts of this clonotype. This sequence joins TRBV20-1 and TRBJ2-7, with D possibly TRBD1 on 5 matching bases. Germline V gives CDR1 DFQATT, CDR2 SNEGSKA (reference sequence). The ends were cut back, 1 base at V and 2 bases at J, with 15 bases in the middle. CDR3 length: 15 residues. This chain's CDR3 is CSARAYGHSPYEQYV. For the CDR3, the DNA is TGCAGTGCTAGAGCTTACGGACACAGCCCCTACGAGCAGTACGTC.